The T cell receptor (beta chain) under discussion was sequenced for a study of cytomegalovirus exposure and HLA in healthy donors (dated by TCRdb to about 2017). Turning to the overall study: In an earlier analysis of around 540 of the donors, 276 Gb of sequence data and 90 million to 130 million unique TCR beta sequences from 180 million or so T cells were reported. High-throughput TCR immunosequencing, statistical association of individual TCRs with disease status, and machine learning were combined to predict cytomegalovirus infection status. An earlier analysis of 587 of the donors used high-throughput TCR beta sequencing to judge whether each TCR beta V gene segment behaved as functional or pseudogenic. The genetic ancestry cluster associated with self-reported Caucasian donors included 70% to 85% of the roughly 400 genotyped donors. Class I and class II HLA loci were covered by the typing at four-digit resolution. The number of typed donors differed by locus: 629-630 for A, B, C, DRB1 and DQB1; 522 for DQA1; 606 for DPA1; and around 450 for DPB1. Donor age, sex, ethnicity and CMV serostatus were compiled together with the repertoire data. A later analysis re-analyzed previously published TCR beta repertoires from approximately 700 donors and added high-resolution HLA genotyping to study TCR occurrence patterns. The later analysis used no new phenotypic data to find candidate immune exposures, relying instead on TCR beta sequences and their occurrence across donors. A few DR-DQ haplotypes were treated as single units for association and clustering because of strong linkage in the cohort. Among a few hundred genotyped donors of the cohort, an average of 235,054 unique TCR beta nucleotide sequences were sequenced per donor, roughly 18% of them non-productive. In addition to the first cohort of several hundred subjects, a separate validation cohort of around 110 different subjects was used. A later genetic analysis used genome-wide SNP genotypes for 398 of the 666 donors, treating that subset as a discovery cohort. Approximately 330 gigabases of sequencing data and around 80 million unique TCR sequences made up an early release that covered approximately 620 HLA-typed donors. Using immunosequencing, the study profiled T cell repertoires from fewer than 850 subjects and related those repertoires to cytomegalovirus serostatus. Every discovery cohort repertoire had been produced on one sequencing platform. The study was designed to test whether signatures of past pathogen exposure could be identified by cataloging public T cell receptors.

About this clone: Its specific antigen is unknown.

Libraries were built with the immunoSEQ multiplex PCR assay. The multiplex PCR relied on a mix of 60 forward primers for TCR Vbeta segments and 13 reverse primers for TCR Jbeta segments. The CDR3 region of rearranged TCR beta genes was amplified from genomic DNA by a multiplex PCR assay. On the Illumina HiSeq System, the amplified TCR beta libraries were sequenced as 87-base-pair reads. On the authors' methods: In a later analysis, around 80 million unique TCR beta chains were counted across the 650 to 700 repertoires, and roughly 11 million of these chains were shared by at least two donors. Raw reads were error-corrected and collapsed into unique sequences with a nearest-neighbor algorithm that merged closely related sequences to remove PCR and sequencing errors. To assign V, D and J gene segments, CDR3 sequences were aligned to IMGT reference sequences. For a sequence to be retained, a match of at least six nucleotides was required to both a V gene segment and a J gene segment. Rearrangements were classified as productive when the CDR3 lacked stop codons and remained in frame with V and J, and all other rearrangements were classified as non-productive. Following IMGT convention, CDR3 was defined as the stretch from the second conserved V-encoded cysteine to the conserved J-encoded phenylalanine. The earlier analysis of around 640 of the donors excluded sequences that lacked an unambiguous match to a single V gene segment. In an earlier analysis of approximately 610 of the donors, V segments were called functional above 56.7% productive rearrangements and were called segregating when the between-donor standard deviation exceeded 5%. To diagnose cytomegalovirus status from the catalog of TCR beta chain sequences, a statistical classification framework was built. V and J gene assignment, in a later analysis, came from comparing TCR nucleotide sequences with IMGT/GENE-DB human TR gene sequences. A later analysis assigned CDR3 sequences and most-parsimonious VDJ recombination scenarios with the TCRdist pipeline. In a later analysis, each TCR beta chain was defined by its CDR3 amino acid sequence together with its V-gene family, and reads lacking a unique V-gene family were excluded. As a way to deal with suspected cross-contamination and a sequencing artifact, a later analysis dropped approximately 590 nucleotide sequences that were highly shared and had low generation probability. In a later analysis, a clonal expansion index was calculated for each public chain from normalized within-repertoire ranks of inferred template counts. In a later analysis, generation probabilities were computed using a VDJ recombination model fitted to out-of-frame rearrangements, and the results were checked against IGoR. Hypergeometric tests were used in a later analysis to score TCR-TCR, TCR-HLA and TCR-CMV co-occurrence, with a repertoire-size bias correction applied to the TCR pairs. In a later analysis, false discovery rates were estimated by permuting HLA or CMV assignments 20 times. In a later analysis, co-occurring TCRs were grouped with DBSCAN, and TCRdist sequence similarity was added when clustering was performed within HLA-allele-positive subsets. For co-occurrence clustering, repertoires with fewer than 30,000 or more than 120,000 public chains were excluded, along with roughly 5 repertoires with anomalous nucleotide sharing. As stored in TCRdb, this immuneACCESS dataset retains in-frame rearrangements with V and J assigned. A fraction of the clones does not appear; measured against another copy, unresolved V genes explain less than half of the discrepancy, and the remainder lacks a known reason. The V and J calls and clone size were taken over from that table, and D and trimming were inferred from the DNA. The sample table gives approximately 130,000 clones. Of the sample, 2% falls within the top ten clones.

Its CDR3 holds 14 amino acids, cysteine through phenylalanine. Solely the CDR3 DNA is kept, with 42 bases framed from the first base. Via the germline V gene (reference sequence), CDR1 is LNHDA and CDR2 SQIVND. Trimming costs V 4 bases and J 0 bases, and their ends lie 9 bases apart. Findings and caveats that apply to the study as a whole: At a false discovery rate of 0.05, a later analysis linked fewer than 20,000 TCR beta sequences to specific HLA alleles. Because HLA typing was missing for some donors at each locus, association tests included only the typed subset. It was suggested by the authors that the approach could potentially be generalized to other disease states and immunological phenotypes. Roughly uniform sequencing depth across donors was assumed in presence/absence analyses, although this assumption may not hold. Some IMGT-functional V segments, including TRBV6-2 and TRBV6-3, could not be distinguished by the 87-base-pair reads and were therefore excluded. The earlier analysis of about 600 of the donors excluded fewer than 20 rarely observed V segments, including chromosome 9 orphons, because counts were too low. Only TCR beta chains were sequenced in this cohort, and the absence of alpha or paired-chain data limited detectable features. Most CMV-associated TCR beta chains appeared to be HLA-restricted in a later analysis, and the HLA associations seemed to be driven largely by CMV exposure. In vitro tests confirmed that three of the cytomegalovirus-associated TCR beta chains recognize cytomegalovirus antigens. Correlated functional status among segregating V segments might reflect linkage disequilibrium, but an unknown experimental factor could not be ruled out. The study listed 164 TCR beta chains as associated with cytomegalovirus. V-gene and J-gene trimming of TCR beta chains was associated with a missense DCLRE1C variant in a later genetic analysis, and the association was replicated in an independent cohort. According to a later genetic analysis, donors in an Asian-associated ancestry cluster had fewer N-insertions in productive TCRs than the approximately 650-donor mean. A further reported finding was that TCR beta sequences accurately predicted the HLA-A and HLA-B alleles for most subjects in the first cohort. In both the original and validation cohorts, the classifier was reported to diagnose cytomegalovirus status with high specificity and sensitivity. Immune exposure information for the cohort was limited to CMV serostatus. According to a later analysis, TCR association rates differed among HLA loci, with DRB1 alleles showing the most associated TCRs and HLA-C alleles showing the fewest. In an earlier analysis of 587 of the donors, most TCR beta V segments appeared in productive rearrangements about 87% or about 30% of the time, broadly matching IMGT annotations. Most TCR sequences were seen in very few donors, while some public TCRs were found in many individuals. According to a later analysis, parvovirus B19, influenza, CMV and Epstein-Barr virus appeared linked to several top co-occurrence clusters. Strong co-occurrence of HLA alleles, especially DR and DQ, made assigning TCR associations to individual alleles difficult. A group of highly shared sequence variants was considered likely to be a technical artifact of the sequencing pipeline. A later analysis found that HLA-associated TCR beta chains were more clonally expanded and had lower generation probabilities than equally common non-associated chains.

The cohort was made up of hundreds of healthy bone marrow donors. At the time of sampling, all cohort members were nominally healthy, though unrecorded immune exposures were likely present. The donor tested CMV seronegative and was one of the 352 seronegative cohort members. Every donor gave a peripheral blood sample, and the peripheral blood mononuclear cells from that sample were used for TCR beta sequencing. Genomic DNA was extracted from the blood cell samples with the Qiagen DNeasy Blood Extraction Kit. Sequences were obtained from PBMCs. This receptor chain uses TRBV19 and TRBJ1-1; the D gene remains uncertain. This receptor was identified in a woman aged 55 to 70 in good health and CMV-seronegative. The CDR3 loop reads CASSKGSMNTEAFF. DNA sequence: TGTGCCAGTAGTAAAGGGAGTATGAACACTGAAGCTTTCTTT.